This TCR beta chain was obtained from a study of blood T cell repertoires in COVID-19. Turning to the study itself: From T cells, B-cell-depleted T cells, or PBMCs came the material, which was cDNA or gDNA.

Per the original methods: Nucleated cell counts were estimated from reference gene primer amplification. The table came from immunoSEQ multiplex PCR; TCRdb's copy has only in-frame clones and leaves some out. Clonal size and the V and J genes are those of that table, whereas D and trimming came from the DNA. The repertoire holds a few hundred thousand clones, with roughly nine tenths as singletons. Sequencing input: peripheral blood. The receptor was isolated from a man aged 60-69 years who had recovered from COVID-19.

CDR3 sequence reads: CASSRPQGAHEQFF. The CDR3 nucleotides read TGTGCCAGCAGTAGACCCCAGGGGGCACATGAGCAGTTCTTC. The chain couples TRBV6-5 to TRBJ2-1, with TRBD1 matching 8 bases. The CDR3 runs 14 residues. Germline assignment: CDR1 MNHEY and CDR2 SVGAGI. Trimming cost V 5 bases and J 8 bases; bases outside gene matches: 8.